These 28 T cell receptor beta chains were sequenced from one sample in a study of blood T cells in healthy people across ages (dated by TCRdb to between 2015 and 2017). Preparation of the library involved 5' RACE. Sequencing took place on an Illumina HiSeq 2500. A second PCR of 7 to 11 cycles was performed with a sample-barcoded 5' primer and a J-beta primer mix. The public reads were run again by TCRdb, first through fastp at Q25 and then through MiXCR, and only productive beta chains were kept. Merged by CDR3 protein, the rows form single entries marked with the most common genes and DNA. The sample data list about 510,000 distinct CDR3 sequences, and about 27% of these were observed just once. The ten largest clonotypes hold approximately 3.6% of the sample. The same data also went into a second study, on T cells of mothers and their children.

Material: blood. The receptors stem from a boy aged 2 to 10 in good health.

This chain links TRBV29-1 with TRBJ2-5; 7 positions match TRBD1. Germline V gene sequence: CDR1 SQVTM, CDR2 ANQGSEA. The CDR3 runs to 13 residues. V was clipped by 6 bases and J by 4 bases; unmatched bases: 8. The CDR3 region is CSVGTAPRETQYF. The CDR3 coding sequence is TGCAGCGTGGGGACAGCGCCCCGAGAGACCCAGTACTTC.

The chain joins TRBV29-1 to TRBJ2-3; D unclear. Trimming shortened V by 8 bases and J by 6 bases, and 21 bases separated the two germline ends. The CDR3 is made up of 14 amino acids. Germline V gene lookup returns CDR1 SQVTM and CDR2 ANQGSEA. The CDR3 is CSFSRGNGEDTQYF. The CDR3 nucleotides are TGCAGCTTCAGCCGTGGAAACGGTGAGGATACGCAGTATTTT.

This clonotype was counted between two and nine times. Here the CDR3 reads CASSEPETQYF. In DNA, the CDR3 is TGCGCCAGCAGTGAGCCAGAGACCCAGTACTTC. This chain connects TRBV10-2 to TRBJ2-5; D unresolved. There are 11 residues in the CDR3. Deletions cut 2 bases from V and 4 bases from J, with 2 bases between. Looked up from germline, CDR1 is WSHSY and CDR2 is SAAADI.

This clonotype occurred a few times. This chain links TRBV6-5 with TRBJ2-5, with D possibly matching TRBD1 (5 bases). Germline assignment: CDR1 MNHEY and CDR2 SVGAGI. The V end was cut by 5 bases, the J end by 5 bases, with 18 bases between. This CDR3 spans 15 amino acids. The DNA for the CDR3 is TGTGCCAGCAGTCCCCAGGCAGGGTCCTACGAGACCCAGTACTTC. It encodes CASSPQAGSYETQYF.

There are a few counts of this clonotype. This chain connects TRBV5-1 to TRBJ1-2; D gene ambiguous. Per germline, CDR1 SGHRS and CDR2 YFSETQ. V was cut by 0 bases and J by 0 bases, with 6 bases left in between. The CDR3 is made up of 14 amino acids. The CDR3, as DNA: TGCGCCAGCAGCTTGGATGACACTAACTATGGCTACACCTTC. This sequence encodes CASSLDDTNYGYTF. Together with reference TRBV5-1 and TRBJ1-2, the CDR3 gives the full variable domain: KAGVTQTPRYLIKTRGQQVTLSCSPISGHRSVSWYQQTPGQGLQFLFEYFSETQRNKGNFPGRFSGRQFSNSRSEMNVSTLELGDSALYLCASSLDDTNYGYTFGSGTRLTVV.

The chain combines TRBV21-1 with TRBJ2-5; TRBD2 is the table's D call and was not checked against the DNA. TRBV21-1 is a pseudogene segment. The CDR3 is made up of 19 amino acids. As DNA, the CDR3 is TGTGCCAGCAGCAAAGTCAAAGGGACAAAAGCGGGATTTGAAGAGACCCAGTACTTC. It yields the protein CASSKVKGTKAGFEETQYF.

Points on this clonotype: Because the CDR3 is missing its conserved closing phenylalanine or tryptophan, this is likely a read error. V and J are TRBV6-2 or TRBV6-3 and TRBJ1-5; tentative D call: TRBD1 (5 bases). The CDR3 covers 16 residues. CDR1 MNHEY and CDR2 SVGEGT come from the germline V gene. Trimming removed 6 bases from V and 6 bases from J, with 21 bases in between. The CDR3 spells CASSWRRTPRGQPQHS. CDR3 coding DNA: TGTGCCAGCAGCTGGAGACGGACTCCTAGGGGTCAGCCCCAGCATTCT.

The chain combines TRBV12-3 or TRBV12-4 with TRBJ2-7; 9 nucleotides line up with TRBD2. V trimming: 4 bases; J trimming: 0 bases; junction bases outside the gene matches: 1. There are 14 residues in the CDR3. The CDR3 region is CASSSGLASYEQYF. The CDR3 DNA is TGTGCCAGCAGTTCGGGACTAGCCTCCTACGAGCAGTACTTC.

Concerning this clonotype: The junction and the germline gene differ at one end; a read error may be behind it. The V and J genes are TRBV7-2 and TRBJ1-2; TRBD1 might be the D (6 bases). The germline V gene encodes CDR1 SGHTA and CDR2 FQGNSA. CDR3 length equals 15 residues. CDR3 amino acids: CANSLQGPFGSGYTF. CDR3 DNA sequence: TGTGCCAACAGCTTACAGGGACCCTTTGGAAGTGGCTACACCTTC.

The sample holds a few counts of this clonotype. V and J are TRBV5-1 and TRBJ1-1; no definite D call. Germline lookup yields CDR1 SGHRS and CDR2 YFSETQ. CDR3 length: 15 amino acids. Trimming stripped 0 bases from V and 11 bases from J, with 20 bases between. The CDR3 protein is CASSLEWIGSEYAFF. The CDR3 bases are TGCGCCAGCAGCTTGGAATGGATAGGGAGTGAGTACGCTTTCTTT.

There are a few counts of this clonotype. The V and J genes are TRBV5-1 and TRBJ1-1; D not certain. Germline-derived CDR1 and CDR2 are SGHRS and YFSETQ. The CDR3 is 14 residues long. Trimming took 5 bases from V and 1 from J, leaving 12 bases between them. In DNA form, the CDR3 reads TGCGCCAGCAGAATTGGATCGGGGAACACTGAAGCTTTCTTT. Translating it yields CASRIGSGNTEAFF. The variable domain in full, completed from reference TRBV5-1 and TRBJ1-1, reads KAGVTQTPRYLIKTRGQQVTLSCSPISGHRSVSWYQQTPGQGLQFLFEYFSETQRNKGNFPGRFSGRQFSNSRSEMNVSTLELGDSALYLCASRIGSGNTEAFFGQGTRLTVV.

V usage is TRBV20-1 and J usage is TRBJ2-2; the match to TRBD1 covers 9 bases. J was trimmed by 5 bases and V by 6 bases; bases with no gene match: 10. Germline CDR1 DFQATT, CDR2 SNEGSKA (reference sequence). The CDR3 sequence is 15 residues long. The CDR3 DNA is TGCAGTGCCGAGATCACAGGGGGCCGTACCGGGGAGCTGTTTTTT. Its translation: CSAEITGGRTGELFF.

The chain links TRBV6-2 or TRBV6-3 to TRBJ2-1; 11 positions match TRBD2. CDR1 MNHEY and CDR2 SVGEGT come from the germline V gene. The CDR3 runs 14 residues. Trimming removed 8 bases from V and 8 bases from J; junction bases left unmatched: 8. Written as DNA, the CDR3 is TGTGCCAGCGAACTAGCGGGAGAAGCGGATGAGCAGTTCTTC. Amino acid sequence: CASELAGEADEQFF.

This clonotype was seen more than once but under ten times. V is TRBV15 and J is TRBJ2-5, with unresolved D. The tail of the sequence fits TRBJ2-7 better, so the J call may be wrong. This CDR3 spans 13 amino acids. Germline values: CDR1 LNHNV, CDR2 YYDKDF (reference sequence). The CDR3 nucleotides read TGTGCCACCAGCAGAGACCCGGTCTACGAGCAGTACTTC. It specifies CATSRDPVYEQYF.

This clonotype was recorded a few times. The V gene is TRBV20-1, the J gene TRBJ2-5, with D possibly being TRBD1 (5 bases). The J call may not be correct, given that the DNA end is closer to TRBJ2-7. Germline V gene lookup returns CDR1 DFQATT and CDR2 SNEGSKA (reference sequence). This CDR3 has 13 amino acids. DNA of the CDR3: TGCAGTGCTAGACAGGGCCTCTCCTACGAGCAGTACTTC. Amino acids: CSARQGLSYEQYF.

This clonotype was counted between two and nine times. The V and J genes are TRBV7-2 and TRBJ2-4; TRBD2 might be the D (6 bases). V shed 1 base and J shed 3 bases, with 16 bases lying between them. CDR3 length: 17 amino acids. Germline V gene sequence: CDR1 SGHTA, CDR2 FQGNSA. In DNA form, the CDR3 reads TGTGCCAGCAGCTTAGAAGTGCGGCGGGGTGGCAAAAACATTCAGTACTTC. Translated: CASSLEVRRGGKNIQYF.

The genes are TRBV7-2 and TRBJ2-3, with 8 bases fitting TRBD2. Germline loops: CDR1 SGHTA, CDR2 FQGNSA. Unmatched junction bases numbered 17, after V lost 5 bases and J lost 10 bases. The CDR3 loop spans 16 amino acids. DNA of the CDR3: TGTGCCAGCAGCCTCAGCGGAGGGGGACTAGGAAACGCGCAGTATTTT. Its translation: CASSLSGGGLGNAQYF. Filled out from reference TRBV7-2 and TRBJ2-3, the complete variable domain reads GAGVSQSPSNKVTEKGKDVELRCDPISGHTALYWYRQSLGQGLEFLIYFQGNSAPDKSGLPSDRFSAERTGGSVSTLTIQRTQQEDSAVYLCASSLSGGGLGNAQYFGPGTRLTVL.

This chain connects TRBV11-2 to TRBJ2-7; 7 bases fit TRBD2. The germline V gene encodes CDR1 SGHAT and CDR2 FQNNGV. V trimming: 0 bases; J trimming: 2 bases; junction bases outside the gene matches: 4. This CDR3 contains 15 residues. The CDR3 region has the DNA TGTGCCAGCAGCTTAGATACTGGACTAGCCTACGAGCAGTACTTC. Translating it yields CASSLDTGLAYEQYF.

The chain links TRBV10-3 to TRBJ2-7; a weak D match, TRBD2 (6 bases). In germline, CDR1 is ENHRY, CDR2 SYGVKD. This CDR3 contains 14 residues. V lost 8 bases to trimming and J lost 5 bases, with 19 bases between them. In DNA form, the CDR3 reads TGTGCCATCGAAGACGGGAGAGGCGGTGACGAGCAGTACTTC. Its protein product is CAIEDGRGGDEQYF.

The CDR3 coding sequence is TGCAGTGCTAGACGGGCAGCGAACACTGAAGCTTTCTTT. It specifies CSARRAANTEAFF. The V gene is TRBV20-1, the J gene TRBJ1-1; D not resolved. CDR1 and CDR2 from the germline V gene are DFQATT and SNEGSKA (reference sequence). V lost 2 bases and J 1 base, leaving 8 bases between the germline ends. This CDR3 has 13 amino acids.

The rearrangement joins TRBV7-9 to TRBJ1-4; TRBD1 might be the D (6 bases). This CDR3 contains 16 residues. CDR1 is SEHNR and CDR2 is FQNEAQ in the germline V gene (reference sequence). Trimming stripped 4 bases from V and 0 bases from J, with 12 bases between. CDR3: CASSSRTDPTNEKLFF. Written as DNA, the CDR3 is TGTGCCAGCAGCTCCCGGACAGATCCAACTAATGAAAAACTGTTTTTT.

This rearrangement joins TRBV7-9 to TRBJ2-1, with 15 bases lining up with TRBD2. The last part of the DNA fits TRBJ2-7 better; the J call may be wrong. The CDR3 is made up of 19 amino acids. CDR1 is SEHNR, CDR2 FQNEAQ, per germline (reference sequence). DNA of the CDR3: TGTGCCAGCAGCTTAATGGGGCGGACTAGCGGGAGGGGTTCCTACGAGCAGTACTTC. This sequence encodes CASSLMGRTSGRGSYEQYF.

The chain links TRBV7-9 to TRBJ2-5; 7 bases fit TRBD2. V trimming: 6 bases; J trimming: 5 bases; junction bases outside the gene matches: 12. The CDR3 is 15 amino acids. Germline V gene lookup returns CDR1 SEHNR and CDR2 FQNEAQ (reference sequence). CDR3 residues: CASRVKAGMGETQYF. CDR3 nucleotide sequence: TGTGCCAGCAGGGTTAAAGCGGGAATGGGGGAGACCCAGTACTTC.

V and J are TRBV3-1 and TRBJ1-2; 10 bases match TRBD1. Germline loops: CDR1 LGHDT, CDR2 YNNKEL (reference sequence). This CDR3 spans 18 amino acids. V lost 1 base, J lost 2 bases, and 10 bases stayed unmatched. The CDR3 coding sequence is TGTGCCAGCAGCCAAGTCACCGGGACAGGGGTTGGAAACTATGGCTACACCTTC. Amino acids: CASSQVTGTGVGNYGYTF.

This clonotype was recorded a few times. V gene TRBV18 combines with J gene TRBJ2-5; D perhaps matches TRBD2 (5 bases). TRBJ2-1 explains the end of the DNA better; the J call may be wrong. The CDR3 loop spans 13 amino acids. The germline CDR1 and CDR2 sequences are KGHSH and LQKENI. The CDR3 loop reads CASSPTRANEQFF. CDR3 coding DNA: TGTGCCAGCTCACCTACTAGAGCGAATGAGCAGTTCTTC.

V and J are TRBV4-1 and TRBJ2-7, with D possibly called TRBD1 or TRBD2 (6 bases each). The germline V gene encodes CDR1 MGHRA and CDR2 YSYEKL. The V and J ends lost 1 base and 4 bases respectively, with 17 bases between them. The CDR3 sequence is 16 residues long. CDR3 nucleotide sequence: TGCGCCAGCAGCCAAGTGGGGGGCAGAAAAGCTTACGAGCAGTACTTC. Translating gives CASSQVGGRKAYEQYF.

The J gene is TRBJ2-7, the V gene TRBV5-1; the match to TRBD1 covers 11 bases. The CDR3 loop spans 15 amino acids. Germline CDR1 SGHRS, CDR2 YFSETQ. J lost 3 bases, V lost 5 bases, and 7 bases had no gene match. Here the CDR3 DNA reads TGCGCCAGCAGGACCCTCGGGACAGGGGGCTACGAGCAGTACTTC. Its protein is CASRTLGTGGYEQYF.

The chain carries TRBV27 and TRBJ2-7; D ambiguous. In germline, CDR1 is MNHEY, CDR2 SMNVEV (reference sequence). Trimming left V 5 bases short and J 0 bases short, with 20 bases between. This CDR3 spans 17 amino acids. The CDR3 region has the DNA TGTGCCAGCAGTCTAAACGGCAGGTTCCCCCGCTCCTACGAGCAGTACTTC. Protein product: CASSLNGRFPRSYEQYF.